These 2 T cell receptor beta chains were all obtained from the same sample, sequenced in a study of cytomegalovirus exposure and HLA in healthy donors. A multiplex PCR was run with 60 Vbeta primers and 13 Jbeta primers. Sequencing used immunoSEQ multiplex PCR; TCRdb keeps in-frame clones, though not all of them. The sample holds 150,000 to 200,000 clones, around 81% seen once. Input material: PBMCs. The receptors here all came from a young woman in good health and CMV-seronegative.

A few counts support this clone. This chain uses TRBV11-2 with TRBJ2-5; D remains ambiguous. The V end lost 7 bases, the J end lost 2 bases, and 17 bases lay between the germline ends. This CDR3 spans 15 amino acids. The germline CDR1 and CDR2 sequences are SGHAT and FQNNGV. CDR3 in DNA: TGTGCCAGCAACACCCTATCTTCGGGTCAAGAGACCCAGTACTTC. It yields the protein CASNTLSSGQETQYF.

The DNA for the CDR3 is TGTGCCAGCAGCCTCCGGCCCGGGACAGGGGGTGAGACCCAGTACTTC. Translation gives CASSLRPGTGGETQYF. The V call is TRBV5-6, the J call TRBJ2-5; 11 nucleotides line up with TRBD1. Germline V lookup: CDR1 SGHDT, CDR2 YYEEEE. CDR3 length: 16 amino acids. V shed 4 bases, J shed 5 bases, and the junction held 10 bases outside the gene matches.